A selection of T cell receptor beta chains follows, all from one sample in a study of blood T cell repertoires in COVID-19. Generated by immunoSEQ multiplex PCR, the TCRdb table keeps only in-frame clones and is missing some. The table has under 150,000 clones, 87% seen once. The specimen sequenced was peripheral blood. These receptors were collected from a woman in her thirties or forties with acute or convalescent COVID-19. The CDR3 runs from the conserved cysteine through the conserved F or W. A D gene is named only where the DNA matches it firmly. Size is omitted from some rows. Given values are once, few, many or a class for expanded clones.

J gene	clone size	D gene	V gene	CDR3 DNA	CDR3 protein
TRBJ1-2	NA	NA	TRBV6-5	TGTGCCAGCAGATTGACAGATAACTATGGCTACACCTTC	CASRLTDNYGYTF
TRBJ1-1	once	TRBD1	TRBV5-5	TGTGCCAGCAGCTTTCTTCCCCGGGGACAGGCCACTGAAGCTTTCTTT	CASSFLPRGQATEAFF
TRBJ2-2	once	NA	TRBV6-2/TRBV6-3	TGTGCCAGCAGTCCCTCCCCGGTAAAAGACACCGGGGAGCTGTTTTTT	CASSPSPVKDTGELFF
TRBJ2-6	NA	NA	TRBV18	TGTGCCAGCTCACCCCCCAGCTCTGGGGCCAACGTCCTGACTTTC	CASSPPSSGANVLTF
TRBJ1-5	NA	NA	TRBV2	TGTGCCAGCGGGGGCTTTGGGGCAGGGGCCGATCAGCCCCAGCATTTT	CASGGFGAGADQPQHF
TRBJ1-1	NA	NA	TRBV7-8	TGTGCCAGCAGCTCCCTCCCGGAAGGGGTGTACACTGAAGCTTTCTTT	CASSSLPEGVYTEAFF
TRBJ2-1	NA	NA	TRBV19	TGTGCCAGTAGTATAGTAACGGGCAATGAGCAGTTCTTC	CASSIVTGNEQFF
TRBJ1-6	few	NA	TRBV9	TGTGCCAGCAGCCCCATACCGGGTGGTAATTCACCCCTCCACTTT	CASSPIPGGNSPLHF
TRBJ1-2	NA	TRBD1	TRBV19	TGTGCCAGTAGTATTGGGCACGGACAGGGGGGCTACACCTTC	CASSIGHGQGGYTF
TRBJ2-7	few	NA	TRBV12-3/TRBV12-4	TGTGCCAGCGGAGGCAGATTCCTACAGTACTTC	CASGGRFLQYF
TRBJ2-7	few	NA	TRBV12-3/TRBV12-4	TGTGCCAGCACCTCGACAGGCTCCTACGAGCAGTACTTC	CASTSTGSYEQYF
TRBJ2-2	NA	TRBD1	TRBV9	TGTGCCAGCAGCGGGGACAGGGTGGACACCGGGGAGCTGTTTTTT	CASSGDRVDTGELFF
TRBJ1-2	NA	NA	TRBV5-6	TGTGCCAGCAGCACCAGAGCGGGGGCTGTTCTTGGCTACACCTTC	CASSTRAGAVLGYTF
TRBJ1-3	NA	NA	TRBV7-2	TGTGCCAGCAGCTTAGGGGCAGGGGCCGGAAACACCATATATTTT	CASSLGAGAGNTIYF
TRBJ1-1	NA	NA	TRBV6-5	TGTGCCAGCAGAGCAACAGGGATAGAAGCTTTCTTT	CASRATGIEAFF
TRBJ1-1	NA	TRBD1	TRBV19	TGTGCCAGTAGTGAACAGGGGGCATTGACTGAAGCTTTCTTT	CASSEQGALTEAFF
TRBJ1-3	NA	NA	TRBV14	TGTGCCAGCAGCCAAGCCCCCATACTCTCTGGAAACACCATATATTTT	CASSQAPILSGNTIYF
TRBJ2-4	NA	TRBD2	TRBV4-2	TGTGCCAGCAGCCAAGGGACTAGCGGGAGCCCCGGGGCCAAAAACATTCAGTACTTC	CASSQGTSGSPGAKNIQYF
TRBJ2-3	NA	TRBD2	TRBV9	TGTGCCAGCAGCTCCAAGCGGGGGGCCCTGGATACGCAGTATTTT	CASSSKRGALDTQYF
TRBJ2-5	NA	TRBD2	TRBV7-2	TGTGCCAGCAGCTTAGTTTATAGCGGGGGACAATCGAGAGAGACCCAGTACTTC	CASSLVYSGGQSRETQYF
TRBJ2-7	NA	TRBD1	TRBV5-4	TGTGCCAGCAGCTTGGAGACAGGGGGCTACGAGCAGTACTTC	CASSLETGGYEQYF
TRBJ1-1	few	TRBD1	TRBV5-1	TGCGCCAGCAGCGGGACAGGGTGGGCGAACACTGAAGCTTTCTTT	CASSGTGWANTEAFF
TRBJ1-4	NA	NA	TRBV14	TGTGCCAGCAGCCAAGTCTCCGAGGAAAAACTGTTTTTT	CASSQVSEEKLFF
TRBJ2-7	NA	NA	TRBV10-3	TGTGCCATCTCTATGGGACACAGCTCCTACGAGCAGTACTTC	CAISMGHSSYEQYF
TRBJ2-4	NA	NA	TRBV4-1	TGCGCCAGCAGCCCGACAGGACCCCGGATAGCCAAAAACATTCAGTACTTC	CASSPTGPRIAKNIQYF
TRBJ1-1	NA	NA	TRBV25-1	TGTGCCAGCAGTGTCCGAGTGGACACTGAAGCTTTCTTT	CASSVRVDTEAFF
TRBJ1-5	few	NA	TRBV6-1	TGTGCCAGCAGTGAACTCCCCGGGACATATAGCAATCAGCCCCAGCATTTT	CASSELPGTYSNQPQHF
TRBJ1-1	NA	NA	TRBV11-2	TGTGCCAGCGAACCTTCGGGGAACACTGAAGCTTTCTTT	CASEPSGNTEAFF
TRBJ1-3	NA	NA	TRBV18	TGTGCCAGCTCACCCGGTTTGATCCACTCTGGAAACACCATATATTTT	CASSPGLIHSGNTIYF
TRBJ1-1	NA	NA	TRBV7-2	TGTGCCAGCAGCTTGGGGGGAACGAACACTGAAGCTTTCTTT	CASSLGGTNTEAFF
TRBJ1-2	NA	TRBD1	TRBV5-1	TGCGCCAGCAGCGGCGGGGACAGGGGGTCTAACGGGAGCTACACCTTC	CASSGGDRGSNGSYTF
TRBJ1-1	NA	NA	TRBV19	TGTGCCAGTAGTATAGCCCGAAGTGGCAGGAACACTGAAGCTTTCTTT	CASSIARSGRNTEAFF
TRBJ1-6	NA	TRBD1	TRBV7-9	TGTGCCAGCAGCAAGGGACAGGCGATAGATCCCCTCCACTTT	CASSKGQAIDPLHF
TRBJ1-1	NA	NA	TRBV19	TGTGCCAGTAGTATTGGGGGAGGGGGCACTGAAGCTTTCTTT	CASSIGGGGTEAFF
TRBJ2-4	NA	NA	TRBV5-6	TGTGCCAGCAGCTTGGCCCACAGAAAAAACATTCAGTACTTC	CASSLAHRKNIQYF
TRBJ2-5	NA	NA	TRBV19	TGTGCCAGTAGTATGTGGAGGGAGGAGACCCAGTACTTC	CASSMWREETQYF
TRBJ1-6	NA	NA	TRBV7-2	TGTGCCAGCAGCTGGACAGAGTATAATTCACCCCTCCACTTT	CASSWTEYNSPLHF
TRBJ2-2	once	TRBD2	TRBV7-6	TGTGCCAGCAGCTTAGAATTATTAGCGGGGGGAAACACCGGGGAGCTGTTTTTT	CASSLELLAGGNTGELFF
TRBJ2-1	NA	NA	TRBV7-3	TGTGCCAGCAGCGTAGTGGGGGGCTCCTACAATGAGCAGTTCTTC	CASSVVGGSYNEQFF
TRBJ1-4	NA	NA	TRBV30	TGTGCCTGGAGTGTATATAGTCTCAACGAACTGTTTTTT	CAWSVYSLNELFF
TRBJ2-7	NA	NA	TRBV4-1	TGCGCCAGCAGCCAAGAGGGCAGCTACTACGAGCAGTACTTC	CASSQEGSYYEQYF
TRBJ1-1	once	NA	TRBV5-8	TGTGCCAGCAGCGATCAGCCTAGAAGTTCCACTGAAGCTTTCTTT	CASSDQPRSSTEAFF
TRBJ1-2	NA	TRBD1	TRBV6-2/TRBV6-3	TGTGCCAGCAGTGCCATTGGACAGGGAAACTATGGCTACACCTTC	CASSAIGQGNYGYTF
TRBJ1-1	NA	TRBD1	TRBV6-2/TRBV6-3	TGTGCCAGCAGTTACTCACTCGGACAGGTGAACACTGAAGCTTTCTTT	CASSYSLGQVNTEAFF
TRBJ2-7	NA	TRBD2	TRBV4-1	TGCGCCAGCAGCCTAAGGGCGGGAGGTTCCTACGAGCAGTACTTC	CASSLRAGGSYEQYF
TRBJ1-1	NA	NA	TRBV5-1	TGCGCCAGCACCCTTTCAGGGTTGAACACTGAAGCTTTCTTT	CASTLSGLNTEAFF
TRBJ2-1	NA	TRBD2	TRBV19	TGTGCCAGTAGTAAAAGGACTAGCGGGGGTCCCGGGCAGTTCTTC	CASSKRTSGGPGQFF
TRBJ2-7	NA	TRBD2	TRBV7-2	TGTGCCAGCAGGCGGACTAGCGGGGCGCAGTACGAGCAGTACTTC	CASRRTSGAQYEQYF
TRBJ1-2	NA	TRBD1	TRBV4-3	TGCGCCAGCAGCCAGGGACAGGGCGGCTATGGCTACACCTTC	CASSQGQGGYGYTF